A single sample gave rise to the 12 T cell receptor beta chains below, sequenced in a study of technical replicates of blood from several donors. Here immunoSEQ multiplex PCR was the method, and the copy in TCRdb shows in-frame clones only, minus some. The sample yields about 100,000 clones, approximately 96% seen once. The specimen sequenced was T cells isolated from PBMCs. The source of these receptors is a human donor in good health.

V and J are TRBV4-1 and TRBJ2-1, with D possibly TRBD1 on 6 matching bases. The CDR3 covers 15 residues. The V gene's germline CDR1 is MGHRA and CDR2 YSYEKL. The V gene lost 4 bases and the J gene lost 8 bases, with 18 bases spanning the gap. CDR3: CASSPTLGAGDEQFF. The DNA for the CDR3 is TGCGCCAGCAGCCCCACGCTGGGGGCTGGCGATGAGCAGTTCTTC.

The rearrangement joins TRBV7-8 to TRBJ2-3; 7 nucleotides line up with TRBD2. The CDR3 spans 16 residues. Germline CDR1 is SGHVS and CDR2 is FQNEAQ. J gave up 1 base and V 6 bases, and 10 bases lay outside the gene matches. The CDR3 spells CASRSYEAGGTDTQYF. The CDR3 DNA reads TGTGCCAGCAGGTCCTATGAGGCGGGGGGCACAGATACGCAGTATTTT.

This chain connects TRBV27 to TRBJ2-1; tentative D call: TRBD2 (5 bases). Germline CDR1 reads MNHEY; CDR2 reads SMNVEV (reference sequence). CDR3 length: 15 residues. V was trimmed by 8 bases and J by 8 bases, leaving 22 bases between them. CDR3 in DNA: TGTGCCAGCTCACCTTTTATGCCCTTGGGAGATGAGCAGTTCTTC. It yields the protein CASSPFMPLGDEQFF.

This rearrangement joins TRBV6-5 to TRBJ1-3; D gene uncertain. The ends were cut back, 4 bases at V and 1 base at J, with 14 bases in the middle. The CDR3 covers 16 residues. Germline lookup yields CDR1 MNHEY and CDR2 SVGAGI. As DNA, the CDR3 is TGTGCCAGCAGTTTTTTGGCCGAAGTTTCTGGAAACACCATATATTTT. This translates into CASSFLAEVSGNTIYF.

This sequence joins TRBV9 and TRBJ1-2; TRBD1 is a possible D gene (6 bases). Trimming pared 3 bases from V and 4 bases from J, leaving 10 bases between. CDR3 length: 13 amino acids. Germline V lookup: CDR1 SGDLS, CDR2 YYNGEE. DNA of the CDR3: TGTGCCAGCAGCGAACAGGGCTTCTATGGCTACACCTTC. Its translation: CASSEQGFYGYTF.

The chain links TRBV12-5 to TRBJ2-7; TRBD1 matches 8 bases. V dropped 2 bases and J dropped 6; count of bases not matched to a gene: 3. The CDR3 totals 13 residues. Germline V gene lookup returns CDR1 LGHNT and CDR2 FRNRAP. This chain's CDR3 is CASGLPTGGEQYF. The CDR3 DNA reads as TGTGCTAGTGGTTTGCCAACAGGGGGCGAGCAGTACTTC.

This chain links TRBV6-1 with TRBJ2-5; 10 bases line up with TRBD2. This CDR3 comprises 15 residues. Germline trimming cut 1 base from V and 5 bases from J; bases unmatched to any gene: 4. Germline CDR1 MNHNS, CDR2 SASEGT. The CDR3 here is CASSEGSGREETQYF. Here the CDR3 DNA reads TGTGCCAGCAGTGAAGGAAGCGGGAGGGAGGAGACCCAGTACTTC.

The chain employs TRBV7-2 and TRBJ1-2; 7 bases are shared with TRBD1. The CDR3 contains 13 residues. CDR1 and CDR2 from the germline V gene are SGHTA and FQGNSA. The trim removed 1 base at V and 7 bases at J, leaving 3 bases unmatched. In DNA, the CDR3 is TGTGCCAGCAGCTTAGTGGGGGACAGTGGCTACACCTTC. This encodes CASSLVGDSGYTF.

The V call is TRBV11-1, the J call TRBJ2-1; no clear D gene. The V gene lost 5 bases and the J gene lost 4 bases, with 15 bases spanning the gap. CDR1 is SGHAT, CDR2 FQDESV, per germline (reference sequence). CDR3 length equals 15 residues. CDR3 protein: CASSGLEVHYNEQFF. Written as DNA, the CDR3 is TGTGCCAGCAGCGGTCTTGAGGTTCATTACAATGAGCAGTTCTTC.

The gene calls are TRBV9 and TRBJ2-5; TRBD1 is a possible D gene (5 bases). This CDR3 has 13 amino acids. CDR1 SGDLS and CDR2 YYNGEE come from the germline V gene. Trimming took 3 bases from V and 2 from J, leaving 8 bases between them. The CDR3 nucleotides read TGTGCCAGCAGCGCCCCAGGGCAAGAGACCCAGTACTTC. Translated, it gives CASSAPGQETQYF.

In nucleotides, the CDR3 is TGTGCCAGCAGTGGCAGTACACCCTACGAGCAGTACTTC. It translates to CASSGSTPYEQYF. This chain joins TRBV2 and TRBJ2-7; no reliable D call. This CDR3 region has 13 residues. In germline, CDR1 is SNHLY, CDR2 FYNNEI. V lost 4 bases and J lost 2, with 9 bases in between.

The chain couples TRBV7-2 to TRBJ2-1; TRBD2 agrees at 13 bases. The trim removed 10 bases at V and 9 bases at J, leaving 12 bases unmatched. CDR1 and CDR2 (germline): SGHTA, FQGNSA. The CDR3 length is 15 residues. The CDR3 here is CATQALAGGLLEQFF. The CDR3 bases are TGTGCCACCCAGGCACTAGCGGGAGGGCTCCTTGAGCAGTTCTTC.